This T cell receptor (beta chain) comes out of a study of cytomegalovirus exposure and HLA in healthy donors. This CDR3 spans 16 amino acids. Trimming left V 3 bases short and J 0 bases short, with 14 bases between. Germline CDR1 LNHDA, CDR2 SQIVND (reference sequence). Researchers ran the PCR with 60 Vbeta and 13 Jbeta primers. Clones were read by immunoSEQ multiplex PCR, and TCRdb kept only the in-frame ones, dropping some. The table lists about 120,000 clones, about four fifths of them singletons. The specimen was PBMCs. V usage is TRBV19 and J usage is TRBJ1-1; TRBD1 might be the D (5 bases). The sequence came from a man in his thirties or forties in good health and CMV-seropositive. CDR3 sequence (DNA): TGTGCCAGTAGTATGAATGTGGGGCATCTGAACACTGAAGCTTTCTTT. As protein: CASSMNVGHLNTEAFF.